These 4 T cell receptor beta chains originate from one sample sequenced in a study of blood T cell repertoires in COVID-19. Sequenced by immunoSEQ multiplex PCR; TCRdb stores in-frame clones only, minus some. Found here are fewer than 200,000 clones, 70% to 90% of them singletons; the top ten hold more than 8%. The sample comprised peripheral blood. Source of these receptors: an elderly woman with acute or convalescent COVID-19.

The genes are TRBV5-8 and TRBJ2-7; D not resolved. Germline V gene lookup returns CDR1 SGHTS and CDR2 YDEGEE. V was pared by 0 bases and J by 1 base, with 11 bases between. The CDR3 is 15 residues long. DNA of the CDR3: TGTGCCAGCAGCTTGGGCGCCGCTCCATCCTACGAGCAGTACTTC. This encodes CASSLGAAPSYEQYF.

The chain recombines TRBV30 with TRBJ2-1; 15 bases map to TRBD2. The CDR3 length is 15 residues. V was clipped by 3 bases and J by 6 bases; unmatched bases: 3. The germline V gene encodes CDR1 GTSNPN and CDR2 SVGIG (reference sequence). The DNA for the CDR3 is TGTGCCTGGAGAGCGGGACTAGCGGGAGGCAATGAGCAGTTCTTC. The encoded protein is CAWRAGLAGGNEQFF.

The chain combines TRBV2 with TRBJ2-5; 9 positions match TRBD1. The CDR3 is made up of 15 amino acids. Germline trimming cut 8 bases from V and 1 base from J; bases unmatched to any gene: 8. Per the germline V gene, CDR1 is SNHLY and CDR2 is FYNNEI. The chain's CDR3 is CASGTGQTLQETQYF. The CDR3 coding sequence is TGTGCCAGCGGGACAGGGCAGACCCTCCAAGAGACCCAGTACTTC.

This clone was recorded a few times. J is TRBJ1-5 and V is TRBV19, with 9 bases fitting TRBD1. Germline assignment: CDR1 LNHDA and CDR2 SQIVND (reference sequence). This CDR3 contains 15 residues. V lost 7 bases to trimming and J lost 6 bases; unmatched junction nucleotides: 10. The CDR3 DNA is TGTGCCAGTACGGAGTACAGGGGGCGACGTCAGCCCCAGCATTTT. As protein: CASTEYRGRRQPQHF.